Following are 26 T cell receptor beta chains from one sample sequenced in a study of blood T cell repertoires in COVID-19. Method: immunoSEQ multiplex PCR; TCRdb's copy keeps in-frame clones and lacks some. The table has 200,000 to 300,000 clones, roughly 91% seen once. Sequencing input: PBMCs or T cells enriched from blood (not recorded which). These receptors were taken from a woman in her twenties or thirties who had recovered from COVID-19.

The chain carries TRBV5-6 and TRBJ1-6; TRBD1 matches 9 bases. Germline V gives CDR1 SGHDT, CDR2 YYEEEE. This CDR3 is built from 14 residues. With 0 bases clipped from V and 10 bases from J, the junction kept 2 bases outside the gene matches. The CDR3 bases are TGTGCCAGCAGCTTGGACAGGGGGCAATCACCCCTCCACTTT. Translated, it gives CASSLDRGQSPLHF.

This sequence joins TRBV10-3 and TRBJ1-5, with TRBD1 identical over 8 bases. The CDR3 is made up of 16 amino acids. The germline CDR1 and CDR2 sequences are ENHRY and SYGVKD. After removal of 1 base from V and 3 bases from J, the junction contained 5 bases not matched to a gene. Here the CDR3 DNA reads TGTGCCATCAGTGAGTACAGGACAGGGCCCAATCAGCCCCAGCATTTT. The encoded protein is CAISEYRTGPNQPQHF.

The genes are TRBV5-1 and TRBJ2-3; 7 bases are a match to TRBD2. CDR1 is SGHRS, CDR2 YFSETQ, per germline. The CDR3 runs 16 residues. The V segment lost 4 bases and the J segment 1 base; nucleotides outside the gene matches: 9. The CDR3 sequence is CASSRDFTSGTDTQYF. The CDR3 DNA reads TGCGCCAGCAGCCGGGACTTCACTAGCGGCACAGATACGCAGTATTTT. The full variable domain, its missing parts supplied by reference TRBV5-1 and TRBJ2-3, is KAGVTQTPRYLIKTRGQQVTLSCSPISGHRSVSWYQQTPGQGLQFLFEYFSETQRNKGNFPGRFSGRQFSNSRSEMNVSTLELGDSALYLCASSRDFTSGTDTQYFGPGTRLTVL.

The V and J genes are TRBV9 and TRBJ1-2; 8 nucleotides line up with TRBD1. This CDR3 region has 15 residues. Germline CDR1 is SGDLS and CDR2 is YYNGEE. Germline trimming cut 0 bases from V and 3 bases from J; bases unmatched to any gene: 4. CDR3 amino acids: CASSVAPTGDYGYTF. The CDR3 coding sequence is TGTGCCAGCAGCGTAGCTCCGACAGGGGACTATGGCTACACCTTC.

The rearrangement joins TRBV28 to TRBJ1-2; 8 bases fit TRBD1. V shed 3 bases, J shed 4 bases, and the junction held 4 bases outside the gene matches. The CDR3 is 14 residues long. Germline lookup yields CDR1 MDHEN and CDR2 SYDVKM. The CDR3 region is CASSLSTGAYGYTF. The CDR3, as DNA: TGTGCCAGCAGTTTGTCGACAGGGGCCTATGGCTACACCTTC.

The V gene is TRBV7-8, the J gene TRBJ2-1; 7 bases line up with TRBD2. Germline loops: CDR1 SGHVS, CDR2 FQNEAQ. V trimming: 7 bases; J trimming: 9 bases; junction bases outside the gene matches: 15. The CDR3 has 15 amino acids. Here the CDR3 reads CASTFHGTTSGEQFF. The CDR3 nucleotides read TGTGCCAGCACCTTTCACGGGACTACTAGTGGTGAGCAGTTCTTC. Full variable domain (missing parts from reference TRBV7-8 and TRBJ2-1): GAGVSQSPRYKVAKRGQDVALRCDPISGHVSLFWYQQALGQGPEFLTYFQNEAQLDKSGLPSDRFFAERPEGSVSTLKIQRTQQEDSAVYLCASTFHGTTSGEQFFGPGTRLTVL.

The V call is TRBV5-4, the J call TRBJ1-3; D not resolved. Deletions cut 0 bases from V and 0 bases from J, with 10 bases between. Germline-derived CDR1 and CDR2 are SGHNT and YYREEE (reference sequence). The CDR3 loop spans 16 amino acids. CDR3 amino acids: CASSLAQARSGNTIYF. For the CDR3, the DNA is TGTGCCAGCAGCTTGGCCCAGGCCCGCTCTGGAAACACCATATATTTT.

This chain connects TRBV15 to TRBJ2-7; the D gene is possibly TRBD1 (5 bases). Germline CDR1 is LNHNV and CDR2 is YYDKDF (reference sequence). The CDR3 length is 15 residues. Trimming left V 0 bases short and J 2 bases short, with 11 bases between. The CDR3 here is CATSRERMGPYEQYF. The CDR3 DNA reads as TGTGCCACCAGCAGAGAAAGGATGGGGCCCTACGAGCAGTACTTC.

A word on this clone: Since a much larger clone is just one base distant, this may be a read error. This chain joins TRBV27 and TRBJ2-2; TRBD2 matches at 7 bases. CDR1 and CDR2 from the germline V gene are MNHEY and SMNVEV (reference sequence). Trimming cost V 1 base and J 2 bases; bases outside gene matches: 4. This CDR3 comprises 16 residues. The CDR3 coding sequence is TGTGCCAGCAGTTTATTTGGCGGGAGAAACACCGGGGAGCTGTTTTTT. Its translation is CASSLFGGRNTGELFF.

The genes are TRBV29-1 and TRBJ1-1, with 10 bases matching TRBD1. V lost 7 bases, J lost 5 bases, and 10 bases stayed unmatched. Per germline, CDR1 SQVTM and CDR2 ANQGSEA. This CDR3 is 14 amino acids long. The DNA of the CDR3 is TGCAGCGCGGAGGACAGGGGGGTTATTACTGAAGCTTTCTTT. As protein: CSAEDRGVITEAFF.

The J gene is TRBJ1-1, the V gene TRBV27; D is unresolved. The CDR3 length is 14 residues. Trimming pared 6 bases from V and 2 bases from J, leaving 13 bases between. CDR1 is MNHEY, CDR2 SMNVEV, per germline (reference sequence). This CDR3 is CASRFTEINTEAFF. CDR3 DNA sequence: TGTGCCAGCAGGTTTACAGAAATAAACACTGAAGCTTTCTTT.

The V and J genes are TRBV27 and TRBJ1-5; D unresolved. Trimming stripped 2 bases from V and 2 bases from J, with 7 bases between. The length of the CDR3 is 14 residues. Per the germline V gene, CDR1 is MNHEY and CDR2 is SMNVEV (reference sequence). The CDR3 loop is CASSLARGNQPQHF. In DNA, the CDR3 is TGTGCCAGCAGTTTAGCGAGGGGCAATCAGCCCCAGCATTTT.

This clone was seen only once. The chain recombines TRBV19 with TRBJ2-1, with a possible D match to TRBD1 (7 bases). The CDR3 runs 14 residues. In germline, CDR1 is LNHDA, CDR2 SQIVND (reference sequence). V lost 8 bases, J lost 8 bases, and 19 bases lay in between. In DNA form, the CDR3 reads TGTGCCAGTTCCGAGGGCAGGGGGGAGTATGAGCAGTTCTTC. Amino acid sequence: CASSEGRGEYEQFF.

V gene TRBV20-1 combines with J gene TRBJ2-3; no clear D gene. The V and J ends lost 3 bases and 0 bases respectively, with 10 bases between them. Germline-derived CDR1 and CDR2 are DFQATT and SNEGSKA (reference sequence). The CDR3 is 14 residues long. The CDR3 nucleotides read TGCAGTGCTAGTCGGGTTGCTAGCACAGATACGCAGTATTTT. Translated, it gives CSASRVASTDTQYF.

The genes are TRBV27 and TRBJ2-3; 12 positions match TRBD2. Germline loops: CDR1 MNHEY, CDR2 SMNVEV (reference sequence). V gave up 3 bases and J gave up 7 bases; unmatched junction bases: 8. The CDR3 spans 16 residues. The CDR3 coding sequence is TGTGCCAGCAGTTTCGTATCTAGCGGGAGGGCTAATACGCAGTATTTT. Translated: CASSFVSSGRANTQYF.

The chain has TRBV28 and TRBJ1-2; D is unclear. The CDR3 covers 14 residues. Trimming shortened V by 5 bases and J by 8 bases, and 18 bases separated the two germline ends. Per germline, CDR1 MDHEN and CDR2 SYDVKM. The CDR3 DNA reads as TGTGCCAGCAGTCCCCGGTTAAATTACAGCGGCTACACCTTC. This encodes CASSPRLNYSGYTF.

The J gene is TRBJ2-1, the V gene TRBV28; D is possibly TRBD2 (6 bases). The germline V and J ends were trimmed by 5 bases and 6 bases, with 20 bases remaining between them. Germline V CDR1 and CDR2: MDHEN, SYDVKM. The CDR3 contains 16 residues. CDR3: CASSTPTSWSGNEQFF. For the CDR3, the DNA is TGTGCCAGCAGTACACCGACTAGTTGGTCGGGCAATGAGCAGTTCTTC.

The V call is TRBV4-2, the J call TRBJ2-5; TRBD1 might be the D (6 bases). Germline V CDR1 and CDR2: LGHNA, YNFKEQ. Trimming removed 1 base from V and 5 bases from J, with 23 bases in between. The CDR3 runs to 18 residues. The CDR3 DNA is TGTGCCAGCAGCCAAGCCTCTGTCAGGGGAAGTGTTATGGAGACCCAGTACTTC. Translation: CASSQASVRGSVMETQYF.

The DNA for the CDR3 is TGTGCCAGCAGTTTAATCTCCAGAATTAACGAGCAGTACTTC. Amino acid sequence: CASSLISRINEQYF. The rearrangement joins TRBV28 to TRBJ2-7, with unresolved D. The CDR3 totals 14 residues. Germline V lookup: CDR1 MDHEN, CDR2 SYDVKM. Trimming shortened V by 2 bases and J by 5 bases, and 13 bases separated the two germline ends.

V usage is TRBV29-1 and J usage is TRBJ2-7; D is perhaps TRBD2 (6 bases). V shed 1 base and J shed 3 bases, with 7 bases lying between them. Germline lookup yields CDR1 SQVTM and CDR2 ANQGSEA. The CDR3 has 12 amino acids. The chain's CDR3 is CSVEGGDYEQYF. DNA for the CDR3: TGCAGCGTTGAAGGGGGGGACTACGAGCAGTACTTC.

The V and J genes are TRBV30 and TRBJ1-3, with 9 bases that match TRBD1. From germline, CDR1 is GTSNPN and CDR2 SVGIG (reference sequence). CDR3 length equals 17 residues. V lost 7 bases and J lost 0; bases outside the gene matches: 13. CDR3 sequence: CAYSGTGMYLSGNTIYF. CDR3 DNA: TGTGCCTACTCCGGGACAGGGATGTACCTCTCTGGAAACACCATATATTTT.

This chain joins TRBV3-1 (or the pseudogene TRBV3-2) and TRBJ2-1; D possibly corresponds to TRBD2 (5 bases). Germline V gives CDR1 LGHDT, CDR2 YNNKEL (reference sequence). This CDR3 spans 15 amino acids. V was shortened by 4 bases and J by 8 bases, with 18 bases between the two germline ends. In nucleotides, the CDR3 is TGTGCCAGCAGCCTTAACCGGCCCGGGGTCCATGAGCAGTTCTTC. This codes for CASSLNRPGVHEQFF.

The chain uses TRBV7-2 and TRBJ1-1; no firm D call. The CDR3 sequence is 16 residues long. V was clipped by 3 bases and J by 1 base, with 15 bases between them. Germline CDR1 is SGHTA and CDR2 is FQGNSA. The CDR3 bases are TGTGCCAGCAGCTTTACCTTAAGAACAGCGAACACTGAAGCTTTCTTT. It translates to CASSFTLRTANTEAFF. The variable domain in full, completed from reference TRBV7-2 and TRBJ1-1, reads GAGVSQSPSNKVTEKGKDVELRCDPISGHTALYWYRQSLGQGLEFLIYFQGNSAPDKSGLPSDRFSAERTGGSVSTLTIQRTQQEDSAVYLCASSFTLRTANTEAFFGQGTRLTVV.

This chain joins TRBV28 and TRBJ1-2; 8 bases map to TRBD1. V shed 2 bases and J 4 bases; nucleotides not matched to a gene: 3. CDR3 length: 14 amino acids. Germline V gene sequence: CDR1 MDHEN, CDR2 SYDVKM. This CDR3 reads CASSLGQGTYGYTF. CDR3 DNA sequence: TGTGCCAGCAGTTTAGGACAGGGAACCTATGGCTACACCTTC.

The V and J genes are TRBV27 and TRBJ2-1; 12 nucleotides match TRBD2. This CDR3 has 16 amino acids. V was pared by 4 bases and J by 4 bases, with 5 bases of the junction left unmatched. Germline values: CDR1 MNHEY, CDR2 SMNVEV (reference sequence). CDR3 residues: CASSSRLAGVYNEQFF. The DNA for the CDR3 is TGTGCCAGCAGTTCCCGACTAGCGGGAGTTTACAATGAGCAGTTCTTC.

The chain combines TRBV28 with TRBJ1-1; D ambiguous. The V end was cut by 5 bases, the J end by 3 bases, with 16 bases between. The CDR3 totals 15 residues. Germline V gives CDR1 MDHEN, CDR2 SYDVKM. The CDR3 reads CASSPGGSGDTEAFF. The CDR3 nucleotides read TGTGCCAGCAGTCCCGGAGGAAGCGGAGACACTGAAGCTTTCTTT.